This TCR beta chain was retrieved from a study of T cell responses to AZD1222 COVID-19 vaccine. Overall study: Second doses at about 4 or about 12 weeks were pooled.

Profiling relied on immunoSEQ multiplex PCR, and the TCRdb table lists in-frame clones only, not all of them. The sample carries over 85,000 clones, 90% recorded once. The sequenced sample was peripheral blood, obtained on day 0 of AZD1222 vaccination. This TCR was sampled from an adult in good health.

The CDR3 is CASSPVEANTGELFF. DNA of the CDR3: TGTGCCAGCTCACCAGTAGAGGCGAACACCGGGGAGCTGTTTTTT. The V call is TRBV18, the J call TRBJ2-2; no firm D call. The CDR3 spans 15 residues. Germline V gene data show CDR1 as KGHSH and CDR2 as LQKENI. V was shortened by 2 bases and J by 0 bases, with 7 bases between the two germline ends.